This TCR beta chain came from a study of cytomegalovirus exposure and HLA in healthy donors. Study outcomes and limitations: Highly shared sequence variants in one cluster were likely a sequencing artifact. An analysis done earlier found most TCR beta V segments productive about 87% or about 30% of the time. For most subjects, TCR beta sequences were reported to predict HLA-A and HLA-B alleles with accuracy.

Of note for this clone: Its antigen is unidentified.

PCR employed 60 Vbeta and 13 Jbeta primers. Measured with immunoSEQ multiplex PCR; TCRdb has only the in-frame clones, and not every one. The sample holds some 130,000 clones, 55% to 75% seen once. J lost 4 bases, V lost 4 bases, and 11 bases had no gene match. The CDR3 length is 16 residues. Per the germline V gene, CDR1 is SGDLS and CDR2 is YYNGEE. Sample: PBMCs. The TCR sequence derives from a human donor in good health. This chain connects TRBV9 to TRBJ2-5, with TRBD1 matching 9 bases. CDR3 nucleotide sequence: TGTGCCAGCAGCCCCGGGGACAGGGCGGGCGGAGAGACCCAGTACTTC. It is translated as CASSPGDRAGGETQYF.